This is a list of T cell receptor beta chains from one sample in a study of T cell responses to AZD1222 COVID-19 vaccine. Clones were read by immunoSEQ multiplex PCR, and TCRdb kept only the in-frame ones, dropping some. The repertoire holds some 150,000 clones, with about 92% as singletons. Source: peripheral blood, taken on day 0 of MenACWY control vaccination. These receptors were obtained from an adult in good health. Both conserved end residues are part of each CDR3. D genes are given only for firm matches. Expanded clones get a size class; other rows say once, few or many, or leave the size out.

J	V	size	D	CDR3	DNA
TRBJ2-3	TRBV7-2	once	NA	CASSLYLGGTTDTQYF	TGTGCCAGCAGCTTATACCTCGGGGGTACAACAGATACGCAGTATTTT
TRBJ2-1	TRBV5-6	NA	NA	CASSLGRLIRYNEQFF	TGTGCCAGCAGCTTGGGGAGACTGATTAGGTACAATGAGCAGTTCTTC
TRBJ2-2	TRBV7-3	NA	TRBD1	CASSTETGAEAGELFF	TGTGCCAGCAGCACTGAGACAGGGGCGGAGGCCGGGGAGCTGTTTTTT
TRBJ2-1	TRBV27	NA	TRBD2	CASRTSGSANEQFF	TGTGCCAGCAGGACTAGCGGGAGTGCCAATGAGCAGTTCTTC
TRBJ1-3	TRBV28	NA	NA	CASSLVPGPGNTIYF	TGTGCCAGCAGTTTAGTCCCAGGGCCTGGAAACACCATATATTTT
TRBJ1-4	TRBV2	NA	NA	CASGRDTGATNEKLFF	TGTGCCAGCGGGAGGGACACTGGTGCAACTAATGAAAAACTGTTTTTT
TRBJ1-4	TRBV28	once	NA	CASSLSRNNEKLFF	TGTGCCAGCAGTTTATCCAGAAATAATGAAAAACTGTTTTTT
TRBJ1-2	TRBV27	NA	NA	CASSLSGLNSGGYTF	TGTGCCAGCAGTTTATCGGGACTAAACTCCGGTGGCTACACCTTC
TRBJ1-2	TRBV29-1	once	NA	CSVLAEINNYGYTF	TGCAGCGTTCTGGCGGAGATAAATAACTATGGCTACACCTTC
TRBJ1-5	TRBV27	NA	NA	CASGPRQPQHF	TGTGCCAGCGGCCCCCGTCAGCCCCAGCATTTT
TRBJ1-3	TRBV29-1	NA	NA	CSVTFDRLGNTIYF	TGCAGCGTTACTTTCGACAGGCTAGGAAACACCATATATTTT
TRBJ1-5	TRBV6-5	NA	NA	CASSYHTGLNQPQHF	TGTGCCAGCAGTTATCACACAGGCCTAAATCAGCCCCAGCATTTT
TRBJ2-3	TRBV11-3	NA	TRBD2	CASSPIWGGDTQYF	TGTGCCAGCAGCCCAATCTGGGGGGGGGATACGCAGTATTTT
TRBJ2-1	TRBV7-3	NA	TRBD2	CASSLTSGSSIKNEQFF	TGTGCCAGCAGCCTGACTAGCGGGAGTAGTATTAAGAATGAGCAGTTCTTC
TRBJ2-7	TRBV27	once	NA	CASRRGGLDEQYF	TGTGCCAGCAGAAGGGGGGGATTGGACGAGCAGTACTTC
TRBJ2-6	TRBV2	NA	NA	CASSETPGANVLTF	TGTGCCAGCAGTGAGACCCCTGGGGCCAACGTCCTGACTTTC
TRBJ2-2	TRBV25-1	NA	NA	CASKQSTGELFF	TGTGCCAGCAAGCAGAGCACCGGGGAGCTGTTTTTT
TRBJ1-5	TRBV28	NA	TRBD1	CASGGLPGNQPQHF	TGTGCCTCAGGGGGCCTTCCGGGAAATCAGCCCCAGCATTTT
TRBJ1-5	TRBV10-3	NA	NA	CAHQREHDQPQHF	TGTGCCCATCAAAGGGAGCACGATCAGCCCCAGCATTTT
TRBJ2-7	TRBV21-1	NA	NA	CASSRTGPGAEQYF	TGTGCCAGCAGCAGAACAGGGCCGGGAGCCGAGCAGTACTTC